The next 11 T cell receptor beta chains were all read from a single sample in a study of blood T cell repertoires in COVID-19. Here immunoSEQ multiplex PCR was the method, and the copy in TCRdb shows in-frame clones only, minus some. The sample has about 120,000 clones, around 82% seen once; the top ten hold 9.5% to 13%. Source material: peripheral blood. Source of these receptors: a human donor in a cohort sampled during active COVID-19.

The rearrangement links TRBV3-1 (or the pseudogene TRBV3-2) to TRBJ2-2; 7 bases are shared with TRBD1. With V trimmed by 3 bases and J by 3 bases, 1 base remained unmatched. Germline V gives CDR1 LGHDT, CDR2 YNNKEL (reference sequence). The CDR3 has 14 residues. Here the CDR3 reads CASSHGQDTGELFF. In DNA form, the CDR3 reads TGTGCCAGCAGCCATGGACAGGACACCGGGGAGCTGTTTTTT.

The rearrangement joins TRBV6-5 to TRBJ1-2, with D unclear. The CDR3 length is 14 residues. V gave up 6 bases and J gave up 1 base, with 12 bases separating them. The germline V gene encodes CDR1 MNHEY and CDR2 SVGAGI. CDR3 region: CASRVTGDNYGYTF. The CDR3, as DNA: TGTGCCAGCAGGGTTACCGGGGATAACTATGGCTACACCTTC.

The V and J genes are TRBV7-9 and TRBJ1-2; TRBD1 might be the D (5 bases). V was trimmed by 5 bases and J by 1 base, leaving 17 bases between them. The germline CDR1 and CDR2 sequences are SEHNR and FQNEAQ (reference sequence). The CDR3 covers 16 residues. CDR3: CASSPILTAYNYGYTF. The CDR3 DNA sequence: TGTGCCAGCAGCCCAATTCTGACAGCTTATAACTATGGCTACACCTTC.

This sequence joins TRBV6-6 and TRBJ2-5; 7 bases fit TRBD2. Losses at the gene ends were 10 bases for V and 5 bases for J; bases not matched to a gene: 10. CDR1 MNHNY and CDR2 SVGAGI come from the germline V gene (reference sequence). The CDR3 runs to 13 residues. CDR3 residues: CATGVGGGETQYF. CDR3 DNA: TGTGCCACCGGAGTCGGGGGAGGGGAGACCCAGTACTTC.

J is TRBJ1-3 and V is TRBV6-5, with D uncertain. Trimming took 0 bases from V and 0 from J, leaving 6 bases between them. Germline loops: CDR1 MNHEY, CDR2 SVGAGI. CDR3 length: 15 amino acids. The CDR3 loop is CASSYSAISGNTIYF. The DNA for the CDR3 is TGTGCCAGCAGTTACTCTGCGATCTCTGGAAACACCATATATTTT.

This sequence joins TRBV19 and TRBJ1-5, with D perhaps matching TRBD1 (5 bases). Deletions cut 5 bases from V and 4 bases from J, with 12 bases between. Germline assignment: CDR1 LNHDA and CDR2 SQIVND (reference sequence). The CDR3 has 14 residues. CDR3 nucleotides: TGTGCCAGTAGTGGGGCTCAAATAAATCAGCCCCAGCATTTT. This sequence encodes CASSGAQINQPQHF.

This clone was observed once. The V gene is TRBV6-5, the J gene TRBJ2-2; D not resolved. Germline V gives CDR1 MNHEY, CDR2 SVGAGI. Between the trimmed V and J ends, which lost 5 bases and 1 base, there was a span of 8 bases. This CDR3 spans 14 amino acids. The CDR3 here is CASSTTWNTGELFF. In nucleotides, the CDR3 is TGTGCCAGCAGTACCACTTGGAACACCGGGGAGCTGTTTTTT.

This chain links TRBV5-1 with TRBJ2-1; D is perhaps TRBD1 (7 bases). This CDR3 has 15 residues. V lost 4 bases and J 4 bases, leaving 15 bases between the germline ends. CDR1 SGHRS and CDR2 YFSETQ come from the germline V gene. The CDR3: CASSAQGGNYNEQFF. The CDR3 nucleotides read TGCGCCAGCAGCGCCCAGGGGGGCAATTACAATGAGCAGTTCTTC.

This chain links TRBV3-1 (or the pseudogene TRBV3-2) with TRBJ1-5; TRBD1 agrees at 9 bases. The CDR3 has 15 residues. Trimming cost V 1 base and J 7 bases; bases outside gene matches: 5. CDR1 and CDR2 from the germline V gene are LGHDT and YNNKEL (reference sequence). CDR3: CASSQGSGQGQPQHF. CDR3 coding DNA: TGTGCCAGCAGCCAAGGGTCCGGACAGGGGCAGCCCCAGCATTTT.

The chain employs TRBV2 and TRBJ2-2; 7 positions agree with TRBD1. The CDR3 has 15 amino acids. From germline, CDR1 is SNHLY and CDR2 FYNNEI. Trimming removed 6 bases from V and 1 base from J; junction bases left unmatched: 5. The CDR3: CASSSYRGNTGELFF. The CDR3 DNA sequence: TGTGCCAGCAGCTCATACAGGGGGAACACCGGGGAGCTGTTTTTT.

J is TRBJ2-7 and V is TRBV13, with TRBD1 identical over 8 bases. The CDR3 has 13 amino acids. Germline trimming cut 1 base from V and 5 bases from J; bases unmatched to any gene: 1. CDR1 is PRHDT and CDR2 is FYEKMQ in the germline V gene (reference sequence). Here the CDR3 reads CASSLADRDEQYF. CDR3 coding DNA: TGTGCCAGCAGCTTAGCGGACAGGGACGAGCAGTACTTC.